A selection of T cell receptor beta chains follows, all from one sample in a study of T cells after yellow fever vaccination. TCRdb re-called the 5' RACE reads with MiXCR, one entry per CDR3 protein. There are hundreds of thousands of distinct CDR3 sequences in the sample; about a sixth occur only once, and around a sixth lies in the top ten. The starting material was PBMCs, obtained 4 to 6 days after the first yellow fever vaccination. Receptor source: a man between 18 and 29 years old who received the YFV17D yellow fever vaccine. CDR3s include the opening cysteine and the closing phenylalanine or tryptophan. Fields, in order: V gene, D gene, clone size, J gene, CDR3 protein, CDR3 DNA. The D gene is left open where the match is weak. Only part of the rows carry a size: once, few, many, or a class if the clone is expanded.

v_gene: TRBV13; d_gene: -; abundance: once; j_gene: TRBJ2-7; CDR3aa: CATTNGPYEQYF; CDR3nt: TGTGCTACCACCAACGGGCCCTACGAGCAGTACTTC
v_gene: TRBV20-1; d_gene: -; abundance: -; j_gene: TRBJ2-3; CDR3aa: CSARWRGGDTQYF; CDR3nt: TGCAGTGCTAGGTGGAGGGGGGGCGATACGCAGTATTTT
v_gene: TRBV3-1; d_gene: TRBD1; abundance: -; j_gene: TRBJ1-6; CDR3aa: CASSHSQGAGSPLHF; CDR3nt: TGTGCCAGCAGCCACTCGCAGGGGGCCGGTTCACCCCTCCACTTT
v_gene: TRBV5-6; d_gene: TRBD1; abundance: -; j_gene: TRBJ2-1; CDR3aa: CASRHRGSSYNEQFF; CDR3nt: TGTGCCAGCAGACACAGGGGGAGCTCCTACAATGAGCAGTTCTTC
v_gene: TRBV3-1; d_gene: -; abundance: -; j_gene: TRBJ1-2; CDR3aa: CASSLQPGLEGYTF; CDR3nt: TGTGCCAGCAGCCTACAGCCAGGGCTGGAGGGCTACACCTTC
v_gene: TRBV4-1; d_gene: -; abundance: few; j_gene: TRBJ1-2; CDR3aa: CASSQVEGHGYTF; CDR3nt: TGCGCCAGCAGCCAAGTCGAGGGTCATGGCTACACCTTC
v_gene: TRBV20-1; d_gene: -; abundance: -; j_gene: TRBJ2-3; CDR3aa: CSARVPGSTDTQYF; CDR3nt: TGCAGTGCTAGAGTCCCTGGGAGCACAGATACGCAGTATTTT
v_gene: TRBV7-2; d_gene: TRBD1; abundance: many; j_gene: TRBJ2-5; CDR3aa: CASSLDWGRGQETQYF; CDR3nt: TGTGCCAGCAGCTTAGATTGGGGCAGGGGGCAAGAGACCCAGTACTTC
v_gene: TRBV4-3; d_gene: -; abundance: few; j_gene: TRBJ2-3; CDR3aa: CASSQDGEPRRDTQYF; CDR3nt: TGCGCCAGCAGCCAAGATGGAGAGCCCCGGAGGGATACGCAGTATTTT
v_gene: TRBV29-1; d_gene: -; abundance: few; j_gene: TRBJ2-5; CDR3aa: CSVVRQVQETQYF; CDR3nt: TGCAGCGTTGTGAGACAGGTTCAAGAGACCCAGTACTTC
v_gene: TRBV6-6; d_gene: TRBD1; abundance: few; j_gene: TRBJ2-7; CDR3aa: CASTTGAPYEQYF; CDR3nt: TGTGCCAGCACGACAGGGGCTCCCTACGAGCAGTACTTC
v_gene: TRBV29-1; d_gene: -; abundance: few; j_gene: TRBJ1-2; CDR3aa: CSVPPGGGEPYGYTF; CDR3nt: TGCAGCGTCCCACCGGGGGGCGGTGAACCCTATGGCTACACCTTC
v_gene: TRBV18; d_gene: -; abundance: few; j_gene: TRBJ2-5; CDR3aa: CASSQTAQETQYF; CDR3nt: TGTGCCAGCTCACAGACAGCTCAAGAGACCCAGTACTTC